A single sample is the source of the 5 T cell receptor beta chains below, sequenced in a study of blood T cell repertoires in COVID-19. Generated by immunoSEQ multiplex PCR, the TCRdb table keeps only in-frame clones and is missing some. The sample carries around 40,000 clones, over 70% recorded once. What was sequenced was peripheral blood. The receptors here all came from a man in his fifties or sixties with active or convalescent COVID-19.

The rearrangement uses TRBV6-6 and TRBJ2-5; TRBD2 aligns across 10 bases. V trimming: 4 bases; J trimming: 4 bases; junction bases outside the gene matches: 6. This CDR3 is 15 amino acids long. Germline V CDR1 and CDR2: MNHNY, SVGAGI (reference sequence). The CDR3 region has the DNA TGTGCCAGCAGTTCAGCGGGAGGGTTAGGAGAGACCCAGTACTTC. The encoded protein is CASSSAGGLGETQYF.

The chain carries TRBV30 and TRBJ1-5; 10 bases align to TRBD1. V lost 2 bases and J lost 0; bases outside the gene matches: 13. This CDR3 is 19 amino acids long. CDR1 and CDR2 (germline): GTSNPN, SVGIG (reference sequence). The CDR3 sequence is CAWSPTRTGGRPSNQPQHF. The CDR3 DNA reads TGTGCCTGGAGTCCAACCCGGACAGGGGGACGACCTAGCAATCAGCCCCAGCATTTT.

The gene calls are TRBV11-3 and TRBJ1-5, with TRBD1 matching over 7 bases. The junction had 6 bases not matched to a gene; V was cut back by 4 bases and J by 9 bases. CDR1 and CDR2 (germline): SGHNT, YENEEA. CDR3 length: 13 amino acids. In DNA, the CDR3 is TGTGCCAGCAGCTCGAGGGGGCTTGGGCCCCAGCATTTT. Its translation is CASSSRGLGPQHF.

This clone occurred a few times. The chain couples TRBV5-4 to TRBJ2-3, with 14 bases identical to TRBD2. Unmatched junction bases numbered 5, after V lost 0 bases and J lost 5 bases. Germline lookup yields CDR1 SGHNT and CDR2 YYREEE (reference sequence). The CDR3 is 17 amino acids. The CDR3 sequence: CASSLVLTSGGGDTQYF. The CDR3 DNA reads as TGTGCCAGCAGCTTGGTCCTGACTAGCGGGGGGGGAGATACGCAGTATTTT.

V and J are TRBV25-1 and TRBJ1-2; no definite D call. The V gene's germline CDR1 is MGHDK and CDR2 SYGVNS. The CDR3 is made up of 16 amino acids. V lost 2 bases and J 2 bases, leaving 15 bases between the germline ends. DNA of the CDR3: TGTGCCAGCAGTGAAGTACCCCACCTAGTGAACTATGGCTACACCTTC. Its translation: CASSEVPHLVNYGYTF.